A selection of T cell receptor beta chains follows, all from one sample in a study of blood T cells in healthy people across ages. TCRdb re-derived calls from the 5' RACE reads in MiXCR, one entry per CDR3 protein. The table lists some 900,000 distinct CDR3 sequences, about 48% of them singletons. Sequenced: blood. Receptors were obtained from a man under 40 in good health. The conserved cysteine and the conserved F or W are not part of the CDR3 here.

J: TRBJ2-3; V: TRBV7-2; CDR3: ASSLPGRNTQY
J: TRBJ2-7; V: TRBV11-3; CDR3: ASSLLRVTSGIGYEQY
J: TRBJ2-7; V: TRBV15; CDR3: ATSRATAVGGEQY
J: TRBJ1-6; V: TRBV3-1; CDR3: ASSQGAQSPLH
J: TRBJ2-1; V: TRBV10-3; CDR3: AISESGLAQNEQF
J: TRBJ2-1; V: TRBV6-5; CDR3: ASSSYPLTGAANEQF
J: TRBJ1-2; V: TRBV5-5; CDR3: ASSWETGDGYT
J: TRBJ1-2; V: TRBV20-1; CDR3: SASGRIFGGYT
J: TRBJ2-7; V: TRBV6-1; CDR3: ASSDERSSYEQY
J: TRBJ1-2; V: TRBV28; CDR3: ASTPGVGGYT
J: TRBJ1-6; V: TRBV3-1; CDR3: ASSNNPSSYNSPLH
J: TRBJ1-2; V: TRBV24-1; CDR3: ATGTKNYGYT
J: TRBJ2-5; V: TRBV6-1; CDR3: ASSQTGYLREQY
J: TRBJ1-1; V: TRBV12-3/TRBV12-4; CDR3: ASSQNRVRTTEAF
J: TRBJ1-6; V: TRBV10-3; CDR3: AISESARNSPLH
J: TRBJ2-6; V: TRBV25-1; CDR3: ASTRDKWGVLT
J: TRBJ2-1; V: TRBV20-1; CDR3: SASAGSLGSYNEQF
J: TRBJ2-7; V: TRBV10-3; CDR3: AISEDRTSYEQY
J: TRBJ2-2; V: TRBV7-2; CDR3: ASRPAKGRTGELF
J: TRBJ2-3; V: TRBV28; CDR3: ASTPLGVATDTQY
J: TRBJ1-2; V: TRBV6-2/TRBV6-3; CDR3: ASSSIASNYGYT
J: TRBJ2-1; V: TRBV10-3; CDR3: AISEPGRGNEQF
J: TRBJ1-1; V: TRBV13; CDR3: ASSLGDPGQGVEAF
J: TRBJ1-5; V: TRBV7-2; CDR3: ASSFDSDQPQH
J: TRBJ2-5; V: TRBV12-3/TRBV12-4; CDR3: ASSPPSGWQETQY
J: TRBJ2-3; V: TRBV4-2; CDR3: ASSQEPIAGGTTSTDTQY
J: TRBJ1-4; V: TRBV15; CDR3: ATSRDLGRLF
J: TRBJ2-7; V: TRBV28; CDR3: ASRTNLGQGVGYEQY
J: NA; V: TRBV7-3; CDR3: ASSPTGQGNEQY
J: TRBJ2-1; V: TRBV5-1; CDR3: ASCDRVDEQF
J: TRBJ2-1; V: TRBV7-7; CDR3: ASSLLQPDSPYNEQF
J: TRBJ1-2; V: TRBV6-5; CDR3: ASSSDSTPHNGYT